The 20 T cell receptor beta chains presented below share a single source sample, sequenced in a study of cytomegalovirus exposure and HLA in healthy donors. Sequencing was performed with immunoSEQ multiplex PCR; in TCRdb, only in-frame clones are kept and a portion is missing. The sample contains around 300,000 clones, 80% to 90% of which appear only once. Sequencing was done on a sample of PBMCs. These receptors all stem from a woman younger than 30 in good health and CMV-seronegative.

The V and J genes are TRBV13 and TRBJ2-7; tentatively, D is TRBD2 (6 bases). CDR3 length equals 16 residues. CDR1 and CDR2 (germline): PRHDT, FYEKMQ (reference sequence). V gave up 5 bases and J gave up 3 bases, with 20 bases separating them. CDR3 nucleotide sequence: TGTGCCAGCAGCAGAAAGGGACTGACTAAAATCTACGAGCAGTACTTC. Encoded protein: CASSRKGLTKIYEQYF.

This chain uses TRBV10-3 with TRBJ2-5, with D perhaps TRBD2 (6 bases). In germline, CDR1 is ENHRY, CDR2 SYGVKD. Trimming left V 8 bases short and J 4 bases short, with 11 bases between. This CDR3 is 12 amino acids long. The CDR3 here is CAIGGIPETQYF. CDR3 nucleotides: TGTGCCATCGGGGGGATCCCAGAGACCCAGTACTTC.

V gene TRBV4-3 combines with J gene TRBJ1-1, with D unresolved. The V gene lost 1 base and the J gene lost 1 base, with 7 bases spanning the gap. Per the germline V gene, CDR1 is LGHNA and CDR2 is YSLEER. The CDR3 consists of 14 residues. In nucleotides, the CDR3 is TGCGCCAGCAGCCAAGGTACAGAGAACACTGAAGCTTTCTTT. Translating gives CASSQGTENTEAFF.

In its sample, this clone was seen once. The chain recombines TRBV5-1 with TRBJ2-7; 8 bases align to TRBD2. Germline CDR1 reads SGHRS; CDR2 reads YFSETQ. This CDR3 contains 15 residues. Germline trimming cut 3 bases from V and 2 bases from J; bases unmatched to any gene: 7. CDR3 in DNA: TGCGCCAGCAGCTCCCACCTAGCGGGCGCCTACGAGCAGTACTTC. Its translation: CASSSHLAGAYEQYF.

This chain uses TRBV12-5 with TRBJ2-7; a weak D match, TRBD1 (6 bases). In germline, CDR1 is LGHNT, CDR2 FRNRAP. The CDR3 has 12 residues. V gave up 3 bases and J gave up 6 bases, with 9 bases separating them. For the CDR3, the DNA is TGTGCTAGTGGTTTTCAGGGGTTCGAGCAGTACTTC. Amino acids: CASGFQGFEQYF.

This chain uses TRBV6-5 with TRBJ2-7, with D possibly matching TRBD1 (5 bases). There are 14 residues in the CDR3. Trimming shortened V by 6 bases and J by 5 bases, and 17 bases separated the two germline ends. The germline V gene encodes CDR1 MNHEY and CDR2 SVGAGI. The CDR3 sequence is CASRQVFSKNEQYF. The CDR3 bases are TGTGCCAGCAGACAGGTCTTCTCCAAAAACGAGCAGTACTTC.

This chain links TRBV28 with TRBJ2-3; D is uncertain. In germline, CDR1 is MDHEN, CDR2 SYDVKM. The CDR3 loop spans 11 amino acids. V lost 3 bases to trimming and J lost 7 bases, with 5 bases between them. The CDR3 DNA is TGTGCCAGCAGTTTTAGTTATACGCAGTATTTT. It is translated as CASSFSYTQYF.

V is TRBV27 and J is TRBJ2-7; 8 bases match TRBD2. Trimming at V came to 3 bases and at J to 2 bases, leaving 3 bases not matched to a gene. The length of the CDR3 is 14 residues. Germline V lookup: CDR1 MNHEY, CDR2 SMNVEV (reference sequence). CDR3 residues: CASSFLAGTYEQYF. For the CDR3, the DNA is TGTGCCAGCAGTTTTTTAGCGGGAACCTACGAGCAGTACTTC.

CDR3 coding DNA: TGTGCCAGCAGCGTAGGGGCAGGGAATGAAAAACTGTTTTTT. This codes for CASSVGAGNEKLFF. The V and J genes are TRBV9 and TRBJ1-4, with a weak D call TRBD1 (5 bases). V was shortened by 0 bases and J by 5 bases, with 8 bases between the two germline ends. CDR3 size: 14 residues. CDR1 is SGDLS, CDR2 YYNGEE, per germline.

This clone occurred once. The chain joins TRBV11-3 to TRBJ2-1, with D possibly being TRBD2 (5 bases). The V end lost 5 bases, the J end lost 15 bases, and 20 bases lay between the germline ends. CDR1 is SGHNT, CDR2 YENEEA, per germline. This CDR3 contains 13 residues. CDR3 amino acids: CASSPRTGRVLFF. CDR3 DNA: TGTGCCAGCAGCCCTAGGACTGGCCGCGTCTTGTTCTTC.

This clone was observed a single time. This chain connects TRBV5-1 to TRBJ2-1, with 7 bases aligning to TRBD2. The CDR3 covers 14 residues. V was pared by 0 bases and J by 5 bases, with 2 bases of the junction left unmatched. Germline lookup yields CDR1 SGHRS and CDR2 YFSETQ. The CDR3 sequence is CASSLASGDNEQFF. CDR3 nucleotides: TGCGCCAGCAGCTTGGCCAGCGGGGACAATGAGCAGTTCTTC. The variable domain in full, completed from reference TRBV5-1 and TRBJ2-1, reads KAGVTQTPRYLIKTRGQQVTLSCSPISGHRSVSWYQQTPGQGLQFLFEYFSETQRNKGNFPGRFSGRQFSNSRSEMNVSTLELGDSALYLCASSLASGDNEQFFGPGTRLTVL.

This sequence joins TRBV29-1 and TRBJ2-1; TRBD2 is a possible D gene (5 bases). The V gene lost 1 base and the J gene lost 0 bases, with 13 bases spanning the gap. This CDR3 has 16 residues. CDR1 is SQVTM, CDR2 ANQGSEA, per germline. CDR3 residues: CSVEGESYLSYNEQFF. The CDR3 DNA reads TGCAGCGTTGAAGGGGAGTCTTACCTCTCCTACAATGAGCAGTTCTTC.

The chain combines TRBV7-7 with TRBJ2-1; a weak D match, TRBD2 (6 bases). Germline V gives CDR1 SSHAT, CDR2 FNYEAQ (reference sequence). V was shortened by 3 bases and J by 2 bases, with 8 bases between the two germline ends. The CDR3 is 14 amino acids. CDR3 amino acids: CASSLAGPYNEQFF. For the CDR3, the DNA is TGTGCCAGCAGCTTGGCGGGACCCTACAATGAGCAGTTCTTC.

The chain carries TRBV10-1 and TRBJ1-1, with D possibly being TRBD1 (5 bases). Germline-derived CDR1 and CDR2 are WNHNN and SYGVQD (reference sequence). This CDR3 has 15 residues. The germline V and J ends were trimmed by 3 bases and 1 base, with 12 bases remaining between them. CDR3 in amino acids: CASSESRQGNTEAFF. The CDR3 DNA sequence: TGCGCCAGCAGTGAAAGTCGTCAGGGGAACACTGAAGCTTTCTTT.

The CDR3 loop is CASSLSPWGSGIAYEQYF. The CDR3 DNA sequence: TGTGCCAGCAGTTTATCGCCCTGGGGAAGCGGGATCGCCTACGAGCAGTACTTC. This chain joins TRBV28 and TRBJ2-7; 7 positions match TRBD2. From germline, CDR1 is MDHEN and CDR2 SYDVKM. The CDR3 is made up of 18 amino acids. The V gene end was trimmed by 1 base and the J gene end by 2 bases; junction bases not matched to a gene: 14.

The table lists this clone with a count of one. This chain links TRBV7-9 with TRBJ1-3; D gene uncertain. Germline loops: CDR1 SEHNR, CDR2 FQNEAQ (reference sequence). The V gene lost 1 base and the J gene lost 0 bases, with 7 bases spanning the gap. This CDR3 has 15 residues. CDR3 in DNA: TGTGCCAGCAGCTTAGAGCTGGTCTCTGGAAACACCATATATTTT. It specifies CASSLELVSGNTIYF.

This rearrangement joins TRBV10-3 to TRBJ2-7, with 10 bases aligning to TRBD1. With V trimmed by 4 bases and J by 2 bases, 2 bases remained unmatched. Germline V gene sequence: CDR1 ENHRY, CDR2 SYGVKD. The CDR3 consists of 14 residues. CDR3 coding DNA: TGTGCCATCAGTGGGGACAGGGGACCCTACGAGCAGTACTTC. Protein sequence: CAISGDRGPYEQYF.

J is TRBJ2-1 and V is TRBV5-1; TRBD1 is a possible D gene (6 bases). CDR1 and CDR2 from the germline V gene are SGHRS and YFSETQ. V dropped 5 bases and J dropped 4 bases, with 13 bases sitting between them. The CDR3 runs 14 residues. As DNA, the CDR3 is TGCGCCAGCAGTAAACAGGGATCATACAATGAGCAGTTCTTC. This translates into CASSKQGSYNEQFF.

The chain combines TRBV6-5 with TRBJ1-1; weak D call: TRBD1 (5 bases). V was pared by 2 bases and J by 6 bases, with 13 bases between. The CDR3 totals 14 residues. CDR1 and CDR2 from the germline V gene are MNHEY and SVGAGI. CDR3 bases: TGTGCCAGCAGTTACCTCGGGGGGGAATCTGAAGCTTTCTTT. This gives the protein CASSYLGGESEAFF.

Remarks on this clone: Sequence at one end of the junction differs from germline and may be a read error. The chain carries TRBV27 and TRBJ2-7; 7 bases match TRBD1. There are 14 residues in the CDR3. Germline CDR1 and CDR2: MNHEY and SMNVEV (reference sequence). The CDR3 DNA reads TGTGCCAGCGGTTTTAGAGGGGGCGCGTACGAGCAGTACTTC. It is translated as CASGFRGGAYEQYF.